The entry that follows covers one T cell receptor (beta chain) sequence. Its cognate antigen is unknown. This record belongs to a study of a mutant IDH1 vaccine in newly diagnosed glioma. Across the study: Scheduled at week 35, visit V12 preceded visit V13, held at week 47.

Time point indicated: week 47, end of study. One vaccine dose held 300 ug of mutant IDH1 20-mer peptide and came with topical imiquimod. Eight vaccinations reached patients in weeks 1, 3, 5, 7, 11, 15, 19 and 23. Clones were read by immunoSEQ multiplex PCR, and TCRdb kept only the in-frame ones, dropping some. The sample yields 20,000 or so clones, roughly 84% seen once. Looked up from germline, CDR1 is SGDLS and CDR2 is YYNGEE. The V end lost 2 bases, the J end lost 2 bases, and 9 bases lay between the germline ends. The CDR3 runs 14 residues. This chain links TRBV9 with TRBJ2-3; D is perhaps TRBD1 or TRBD2 (5 bases each). The sequence derives from a man in his forties with glioma. Here the sequenced sample was PBMCs, taken from a glioma patient whose treatment included an IDH1 peptide vaccine. CDR3 bases: TGTGCCAGCAGCGTCGGGACCTTCACAGATACGCAGTATTTT. Amino acids: CASSVGTFTDTQYF.